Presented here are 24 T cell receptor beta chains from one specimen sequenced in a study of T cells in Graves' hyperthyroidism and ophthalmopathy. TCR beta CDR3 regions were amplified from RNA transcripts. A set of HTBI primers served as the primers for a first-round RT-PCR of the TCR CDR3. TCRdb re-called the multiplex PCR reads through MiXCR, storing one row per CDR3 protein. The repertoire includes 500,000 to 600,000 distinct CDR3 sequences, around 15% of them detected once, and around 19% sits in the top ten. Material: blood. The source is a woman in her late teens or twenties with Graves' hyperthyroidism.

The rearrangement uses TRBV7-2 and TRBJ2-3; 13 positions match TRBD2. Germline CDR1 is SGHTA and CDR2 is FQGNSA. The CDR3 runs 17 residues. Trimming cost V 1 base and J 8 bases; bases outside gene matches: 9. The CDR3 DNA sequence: TGTGCCAGCAGCTTAGGAGGGACTAGCGGGGTCCACGGTACGCAGTATTTT. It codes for CASSLGGTSGVHGTQYF.

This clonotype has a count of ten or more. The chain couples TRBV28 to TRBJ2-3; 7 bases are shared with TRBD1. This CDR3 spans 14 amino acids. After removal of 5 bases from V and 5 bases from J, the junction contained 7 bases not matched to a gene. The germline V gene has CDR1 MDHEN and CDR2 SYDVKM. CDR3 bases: TGTGCCAGCAGTCCCTGGACAGGTCGAGATACGCAGTATTTT. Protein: CASSPWTGRDTQYF.

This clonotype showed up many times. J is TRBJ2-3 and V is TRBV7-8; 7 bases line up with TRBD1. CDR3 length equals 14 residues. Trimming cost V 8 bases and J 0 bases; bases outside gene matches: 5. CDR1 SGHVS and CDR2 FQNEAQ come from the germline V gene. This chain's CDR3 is CASRQGQSTDTQYF. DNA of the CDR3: TGTGCCAGCCGCCAGGGACAGAGCACAGATACGCAGTATTTT.

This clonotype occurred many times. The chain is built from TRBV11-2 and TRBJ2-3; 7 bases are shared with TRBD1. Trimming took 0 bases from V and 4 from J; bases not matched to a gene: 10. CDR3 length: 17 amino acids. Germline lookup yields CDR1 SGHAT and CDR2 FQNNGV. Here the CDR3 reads CASSLDPFDRAADTQYF. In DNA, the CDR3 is TGTGCCAGCAGCTTAGATCCGTTTGACAGGGCTGCAGATACGCAGTATTTT.

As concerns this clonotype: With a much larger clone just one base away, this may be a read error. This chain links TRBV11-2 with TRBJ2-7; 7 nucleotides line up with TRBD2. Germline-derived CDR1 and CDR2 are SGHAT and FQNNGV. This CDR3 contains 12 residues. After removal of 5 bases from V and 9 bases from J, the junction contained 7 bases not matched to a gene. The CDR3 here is CASSLHTGGQYF. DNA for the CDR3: TGTGCCAGCAGCCTACACACGGGAGGGCAGTACTTC.

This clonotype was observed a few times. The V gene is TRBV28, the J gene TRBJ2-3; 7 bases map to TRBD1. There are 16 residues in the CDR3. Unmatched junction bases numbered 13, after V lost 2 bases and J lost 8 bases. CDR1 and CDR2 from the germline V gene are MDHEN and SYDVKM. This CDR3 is CASSLTPTGSAGTQYF. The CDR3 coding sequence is TGTGCCAGCAGTTTAACCCCGACAGGGAGCGCAGGTACGCAGTATTTT.

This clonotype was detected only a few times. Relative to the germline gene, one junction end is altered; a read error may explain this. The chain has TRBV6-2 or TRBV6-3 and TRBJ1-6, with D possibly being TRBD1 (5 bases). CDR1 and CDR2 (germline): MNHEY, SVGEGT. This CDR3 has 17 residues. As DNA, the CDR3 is TGTGCCGGCAGTTACTCGGTAAGACAGTGGAATAATTCACCCCTCCACTTT. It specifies CAGSYSVRQWNNSPLHF.

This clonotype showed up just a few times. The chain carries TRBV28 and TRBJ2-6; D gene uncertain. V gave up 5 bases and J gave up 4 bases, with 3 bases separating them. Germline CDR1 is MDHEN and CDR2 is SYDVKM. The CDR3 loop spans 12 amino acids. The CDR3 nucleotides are TGTGCCAGCAGTCGGGGGGCCAACGTCCTGACTTTC. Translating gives CASSRGANVLTF. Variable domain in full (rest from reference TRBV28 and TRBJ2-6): DVKVTQSSRYLVKRTGEKVFLECVQDMDHENMFWYRQDPGLGLRLIYFSYDVKMKEKGDIPEGYSVSREKKERFSLILESASTNQTSMYLCASSRGANVLTFGAGSRLTVL.

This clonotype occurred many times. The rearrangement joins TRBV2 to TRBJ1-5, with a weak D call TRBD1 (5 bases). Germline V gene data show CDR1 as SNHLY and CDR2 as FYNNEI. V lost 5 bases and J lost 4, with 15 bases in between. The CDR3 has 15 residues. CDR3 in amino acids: CASSPLGAINQPQHF. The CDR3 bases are TGTGCCAGCAGTCCTCTTGGGGCAATTAATCAGCCCCAGCATTTT.

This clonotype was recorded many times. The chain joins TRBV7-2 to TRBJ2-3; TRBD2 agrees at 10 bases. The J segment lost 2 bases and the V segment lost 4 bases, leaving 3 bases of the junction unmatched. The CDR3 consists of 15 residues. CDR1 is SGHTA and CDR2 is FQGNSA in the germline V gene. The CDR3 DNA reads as TGTGCCAGCAGCTGGAGCGGGGGGGACACAGATACGCAGTATTTT. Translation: CASSWSGGDTDTQYF.

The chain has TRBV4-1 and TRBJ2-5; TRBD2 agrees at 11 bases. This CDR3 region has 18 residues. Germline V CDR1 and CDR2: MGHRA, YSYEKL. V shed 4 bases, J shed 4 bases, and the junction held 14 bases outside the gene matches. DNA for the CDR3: TGCGCCAGCAGCCGCCGCCTTACTAGCGGGAGAGTGGTAGAGACCCAGTACTTC. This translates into CASSRRLTSGRVVETQYF.

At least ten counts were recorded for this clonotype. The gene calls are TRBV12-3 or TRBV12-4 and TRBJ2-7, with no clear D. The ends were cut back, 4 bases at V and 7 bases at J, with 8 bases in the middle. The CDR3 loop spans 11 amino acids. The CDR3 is CASSYSTEQYF. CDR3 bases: TGTGCCAGCAGTTATTCTACGGAGCAGTACTTC.

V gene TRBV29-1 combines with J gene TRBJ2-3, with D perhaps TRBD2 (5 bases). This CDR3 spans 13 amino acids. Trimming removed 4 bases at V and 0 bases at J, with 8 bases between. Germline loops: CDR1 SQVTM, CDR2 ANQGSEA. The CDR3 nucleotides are TGCAGCGTTGCAGCGGAGAGCACAGATACGCAGTATTTT. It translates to CSVAAESTDTQYF.

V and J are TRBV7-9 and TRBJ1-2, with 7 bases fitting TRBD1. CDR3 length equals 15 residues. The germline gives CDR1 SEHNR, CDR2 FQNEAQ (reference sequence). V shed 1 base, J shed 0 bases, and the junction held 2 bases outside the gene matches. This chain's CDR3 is CASSLGTGANYGYTF. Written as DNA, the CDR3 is TGTGCCAGCAGCTTAGGGACAGGCGCTAACTATGGCTACACCTTC.

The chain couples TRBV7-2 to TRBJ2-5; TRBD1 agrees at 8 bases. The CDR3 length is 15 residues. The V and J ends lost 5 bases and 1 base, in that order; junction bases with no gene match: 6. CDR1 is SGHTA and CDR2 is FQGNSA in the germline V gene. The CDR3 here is CASSADTGGQETQYF. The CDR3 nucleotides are TGTGCCAGCAGCGCGGATACAGGGGGCCAAGAGACCCAGTACTTC.

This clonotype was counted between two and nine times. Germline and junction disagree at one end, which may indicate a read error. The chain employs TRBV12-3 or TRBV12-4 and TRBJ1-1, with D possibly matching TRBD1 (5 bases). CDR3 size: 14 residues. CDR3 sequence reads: CASGLGTDNTEAFF. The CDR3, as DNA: TGTGCCAGCGGTTTAGGGACTGATAACACTGAAGCTTTCTTT.

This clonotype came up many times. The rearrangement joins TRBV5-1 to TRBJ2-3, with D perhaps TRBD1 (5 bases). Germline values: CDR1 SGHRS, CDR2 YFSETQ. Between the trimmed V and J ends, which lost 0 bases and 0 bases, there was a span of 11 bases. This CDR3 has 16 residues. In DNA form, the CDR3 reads TGCGCCAGCAGCTTGGGGACACAAGCTAGCACAGATACGCAGTATTTT. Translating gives CASSLGTQASTDTQYF.

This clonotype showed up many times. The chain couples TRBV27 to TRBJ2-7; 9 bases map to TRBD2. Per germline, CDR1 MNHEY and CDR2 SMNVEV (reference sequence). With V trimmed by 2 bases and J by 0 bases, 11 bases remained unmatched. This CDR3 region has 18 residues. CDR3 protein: CASSLVRLAGHSSYEQYF. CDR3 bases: TGTGCCAGCAGTTTAGTACGCCTAGCGGGGCATAGCTCCTACGAGCAGTACTTC.

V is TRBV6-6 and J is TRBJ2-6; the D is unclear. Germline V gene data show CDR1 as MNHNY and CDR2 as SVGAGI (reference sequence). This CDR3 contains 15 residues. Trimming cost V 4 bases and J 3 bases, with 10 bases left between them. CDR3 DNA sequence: TGTGCCAGCAGTTCTAAGGTAGATGGGGCCAACGTCCTGACTTTC. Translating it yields CASSSKVDGANVLTF.

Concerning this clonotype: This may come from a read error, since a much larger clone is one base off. The DNA of the CDR3 is TGTGCCGGTTCCAAGGGGCCACAAGAGACCCAGTACTTC. Translation: CAGSKGPQETQYF. This chain links TRBV7-2 with TRBJ2-5; TRBD1 is a possible D gene (5 bases). CDR3 length equals 13 residues. The V gene's germline CDR1 is SGHTA and CDR2 FQGNSA. Trimming shortened V by 11 bases and J by 2 bases, and 15 bases separated the two germline ends.

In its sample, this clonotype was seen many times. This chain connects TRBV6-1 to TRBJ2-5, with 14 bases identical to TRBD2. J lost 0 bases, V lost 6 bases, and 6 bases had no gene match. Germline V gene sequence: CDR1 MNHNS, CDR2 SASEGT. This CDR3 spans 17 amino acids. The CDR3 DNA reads TGTGCCAGCAGACGGACTAGCGGGGGGCCGTACCAAGAGACCCAGTACTTC. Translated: CASRRTSGGPYQETQYF.

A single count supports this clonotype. The DNA for the CDR3 is TGTGCCAGCAGCCTGAGAGGGGGGGACAACTATGGCTACACCTTC. It codes for CASSLRGGDNYGYTF. The rearrangement uses TRBV7-9 and TRBJ1-2; a possible D gene is TRBD1 (6 bases). The CDR3 length is 15 residues. Trimming removed 5 bases at V and 2 bases at J, with 15 bases between. Germline CDR1 is SEHNR and CDR2 is FQNEAQ (reference sequence).

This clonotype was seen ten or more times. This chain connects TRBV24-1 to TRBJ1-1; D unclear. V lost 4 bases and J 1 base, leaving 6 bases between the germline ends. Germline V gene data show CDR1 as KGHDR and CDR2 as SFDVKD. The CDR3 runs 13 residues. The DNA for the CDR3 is TGTGCCACCAGTGACACCCGGAACACTGAAGCTTTCTTT. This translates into CATSDTRNTEAFF.

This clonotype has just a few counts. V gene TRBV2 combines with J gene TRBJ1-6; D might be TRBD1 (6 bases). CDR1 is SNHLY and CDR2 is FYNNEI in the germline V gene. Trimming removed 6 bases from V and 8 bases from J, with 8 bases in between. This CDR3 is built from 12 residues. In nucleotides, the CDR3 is TGTGCCAGCAGAGGGGGGGATTCACCCCTCCACTTT. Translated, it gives CASRGGDSPLHF.